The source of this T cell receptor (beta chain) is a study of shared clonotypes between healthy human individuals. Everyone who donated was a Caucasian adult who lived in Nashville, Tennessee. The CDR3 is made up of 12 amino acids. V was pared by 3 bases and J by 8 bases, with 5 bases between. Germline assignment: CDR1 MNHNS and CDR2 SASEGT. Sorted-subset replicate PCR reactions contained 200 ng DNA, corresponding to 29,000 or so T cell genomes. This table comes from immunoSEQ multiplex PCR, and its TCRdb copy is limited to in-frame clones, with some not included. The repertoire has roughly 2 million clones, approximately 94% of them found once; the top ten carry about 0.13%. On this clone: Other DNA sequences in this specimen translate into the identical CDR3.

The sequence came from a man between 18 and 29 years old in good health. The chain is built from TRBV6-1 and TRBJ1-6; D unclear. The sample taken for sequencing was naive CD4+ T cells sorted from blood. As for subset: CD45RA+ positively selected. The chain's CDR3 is CASSDWDSPLHF. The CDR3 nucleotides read TGTGCCAGCAGTGACTGGGATTCACCCCTCCACTTT.